This T cell receptor beta chain derives from a study of T cells in Graves' hyperthyroidism and ophthalmopathy. Study observations and caveats: A model using 13 V-J features told ophthalmopathy apart from stable hyperthyroidism. Clonotypes that were expanded in thyroid above 0.001 mostly appeared in blood too.

The CDR3 totals 14 residues. V shed 5 bases, J shed 4 bases, and the junction held 6 bases outside the gene matches. Across 18 months, stable Graves' hyperthyroidism was marked by no progression to ophthalmopathy. 10 ml of fresh peripheral blood supplied the PBMCs. In this sample, this clonotype turned up a few times. Its antigen is currently unknown. Amplified TCR beta CDR3 regions derived from RNA transcripts. When the TCR CDR3 underwent first-round RT-PCR, the HTBI primer set was used. TCRdb reprocessed the multiplex PCR reads with MiXCR, giving one entry per CDR3 protein. The top ten hold roughly 10% of the sample, which has some 760,000 distinct CDR3 sequences, around 15% seen once.

The source material was blood. V gene TRBV12-3 or TRBV12-4 combines with J gene TRBJ1-2; 8 nucleotides match TRBD1. The origin of this receptor is a woman younger than 30 with Graves' hyperthyroidism. The CDR3 loop reads CASSVIQGAYGYTF. CDR3 nucleotide sequence: TGTGCCAGCAGTGTTATCCAGGGGGCCTATGGCTACACCTTC.